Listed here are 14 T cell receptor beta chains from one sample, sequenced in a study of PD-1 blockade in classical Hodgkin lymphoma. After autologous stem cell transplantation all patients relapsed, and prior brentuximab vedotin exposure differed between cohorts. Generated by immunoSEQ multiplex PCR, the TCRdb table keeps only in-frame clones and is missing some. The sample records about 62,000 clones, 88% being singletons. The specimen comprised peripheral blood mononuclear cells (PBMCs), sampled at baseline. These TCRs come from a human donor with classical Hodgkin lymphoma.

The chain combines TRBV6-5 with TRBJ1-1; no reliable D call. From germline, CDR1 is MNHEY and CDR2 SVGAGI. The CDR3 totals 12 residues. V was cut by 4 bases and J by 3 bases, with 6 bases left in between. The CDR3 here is CASSFFDTEAFF. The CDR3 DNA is TGTGCCAGCAGTTTCTTTGACACTGAAGCTTTCTTT.

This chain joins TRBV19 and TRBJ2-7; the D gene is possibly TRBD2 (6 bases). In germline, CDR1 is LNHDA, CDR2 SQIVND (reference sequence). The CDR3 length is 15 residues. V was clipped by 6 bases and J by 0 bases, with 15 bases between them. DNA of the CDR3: TGTGCCAGTAGCCCCCGGAGGGGAAACTCCTACGAGCAGTACTTC. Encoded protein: CASSPRRGNSYEQYF.

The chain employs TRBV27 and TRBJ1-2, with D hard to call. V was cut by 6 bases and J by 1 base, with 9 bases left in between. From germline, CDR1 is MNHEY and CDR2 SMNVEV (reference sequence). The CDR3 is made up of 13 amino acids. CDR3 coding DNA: TGTGCCAGCAGCTTCACCGGTAACTATGGCTACACCTTC. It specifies CASSFTGNYGYTF.

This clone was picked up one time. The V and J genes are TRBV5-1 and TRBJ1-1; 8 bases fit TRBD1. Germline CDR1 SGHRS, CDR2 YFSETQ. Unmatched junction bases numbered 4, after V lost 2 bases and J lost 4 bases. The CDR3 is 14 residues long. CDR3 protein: CASSFSQGGTEAFF. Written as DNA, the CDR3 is TGCGCCAGCAGCTTTTCACAGGGGGGCACTGAAGCTTTCTTT.

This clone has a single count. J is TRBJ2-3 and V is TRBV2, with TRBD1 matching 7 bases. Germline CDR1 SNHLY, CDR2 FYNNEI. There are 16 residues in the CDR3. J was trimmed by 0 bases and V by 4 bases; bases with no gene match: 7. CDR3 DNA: TGTGCCAGCAGTGTACAGGGGTCACTTAGCACAGATACGCAGTATTTT. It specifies CASSVQGSLSTDTQYF.

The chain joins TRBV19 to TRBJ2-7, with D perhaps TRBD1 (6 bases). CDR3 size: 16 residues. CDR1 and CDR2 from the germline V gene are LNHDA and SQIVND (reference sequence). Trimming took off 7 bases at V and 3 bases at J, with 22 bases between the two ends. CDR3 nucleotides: TGTGCCAGTAACTCTTGGGGGTGGACAGAAAGCTACGAGCAGTACTTC. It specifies CASNSWGWTESYEQYF. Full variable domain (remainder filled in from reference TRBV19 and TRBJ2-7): DGGITQSPKYLFRKEGQNVTLSCEQNLNHDAMYWYRQDPGQGLRLIYYSQIVNDFQKGDIAEGYSVSREKKESFPLTVTSAQKNPTAFYLCASNSWGWTESYEQYFGPGTRLTVT.

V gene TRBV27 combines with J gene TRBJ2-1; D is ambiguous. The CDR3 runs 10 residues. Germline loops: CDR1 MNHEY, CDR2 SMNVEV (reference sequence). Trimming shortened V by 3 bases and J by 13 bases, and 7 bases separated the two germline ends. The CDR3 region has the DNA TGTGCCAGCAGTTTCGCCCCCCAGTTCTTC. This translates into CASSFAPQFF.

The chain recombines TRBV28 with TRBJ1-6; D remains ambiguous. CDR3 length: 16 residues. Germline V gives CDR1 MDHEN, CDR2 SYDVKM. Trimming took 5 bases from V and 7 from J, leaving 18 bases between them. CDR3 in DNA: TGTGCCAGCAGTATAAGACCGGTAGTAGGAAATTCACCCCTCCACTTT. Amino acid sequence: CASSIRPVVGNSPLHF.

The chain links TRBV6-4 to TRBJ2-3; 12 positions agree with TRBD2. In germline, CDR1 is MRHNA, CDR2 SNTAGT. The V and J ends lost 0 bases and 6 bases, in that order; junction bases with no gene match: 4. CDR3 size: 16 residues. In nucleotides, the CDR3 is TGTGCCAGCAGTGACTCGACTAGCGGGGGCGGGGATACGCAGTATTTT. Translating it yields CASSDSTSGGGDTQYF.

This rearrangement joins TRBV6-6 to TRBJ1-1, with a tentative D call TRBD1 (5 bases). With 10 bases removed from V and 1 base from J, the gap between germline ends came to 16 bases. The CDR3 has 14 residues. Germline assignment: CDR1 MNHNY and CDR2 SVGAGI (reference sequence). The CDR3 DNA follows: TGTGCCACCGCCGGGGGGGTGGGGAACACTGAAGCTTTCTTT. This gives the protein CATAGGVGNTEAFF.

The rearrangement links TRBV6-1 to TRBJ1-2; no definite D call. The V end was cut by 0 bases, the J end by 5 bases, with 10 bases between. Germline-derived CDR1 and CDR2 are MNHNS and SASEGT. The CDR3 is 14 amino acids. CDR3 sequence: CASSEALSEYGYTF. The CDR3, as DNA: TGTGCCAGCAGTGAAGCATTGTCAGAATATGGCTACACCTTC.

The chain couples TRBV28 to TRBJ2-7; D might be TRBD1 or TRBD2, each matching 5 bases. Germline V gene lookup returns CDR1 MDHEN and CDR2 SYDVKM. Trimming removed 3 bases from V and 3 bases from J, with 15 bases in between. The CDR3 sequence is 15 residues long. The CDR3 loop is CASSFGAMGRYEQYF. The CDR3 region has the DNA TGTGCCAGCAGTTTCGGTGCTATGGGACGCTACGAGCAGTACTTC. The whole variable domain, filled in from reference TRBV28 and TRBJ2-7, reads DVKVTQSSRYLVKRTGEKVFLECVQDMDHENMFWYRQDPGLGLRLIYFSYDVKMKEKGDIPEGYSVSREKKERFSLILESASTNQTSMYLCASSFGAMGRYEQYFGPGTRLTVT.

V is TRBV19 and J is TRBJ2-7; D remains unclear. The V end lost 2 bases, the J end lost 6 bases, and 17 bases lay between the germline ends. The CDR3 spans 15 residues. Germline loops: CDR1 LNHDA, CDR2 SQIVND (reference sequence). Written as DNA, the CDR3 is TGTGCCAGTAGTATACCCAGGTGCAGGTTGCGCGAGCAGTACTTC. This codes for CASSIPRCRLREQYF.

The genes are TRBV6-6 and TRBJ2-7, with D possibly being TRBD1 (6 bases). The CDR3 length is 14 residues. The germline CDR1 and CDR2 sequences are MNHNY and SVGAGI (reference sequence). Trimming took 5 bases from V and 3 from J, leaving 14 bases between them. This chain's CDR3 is CASSTPYRDYEQYF. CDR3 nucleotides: TGTGCCAGCAGTACCCCGTACAGGGACTACGAGCAGTACTTC.